Following are 14 T cell receptor beta chains from one sample sequenced in a study of identical twins. TCRdb reprocessed the 5' RACE reads via MiXCR and lists one record per CDR3 protein. Here the sample spans approximately 690,000 distinct CDR3 sequences, around 6.1% being singletons. The specimen was naive T cells sorted from blood. The receptors stem from a man younger than 35 in good health.

This clonotype was counted at least ten times. The genes are TRBV10-3 and TRBJ2-2; D possibly corresponds to TRBD2 (6 bases). The CDR3 has 13 amino acids. V was pared by 2 bases and J by 5 bases, with 6 bases between. Germline lookup yields CDR1 ENHRY and CDR2 SYGVKD. The CDR3 reads CAISEGGTGELFF. Here the CDR3 DNA reads TGTGCCATCAGTGAGGGGGGGACCGGGGAGCTGTTTTTT.

The V call is TRBV11-3, the J call TRBJ2-7, with D hard to call. Germline V CDR1 and CDR2: SGHNT, YENEEA. CDR3 size: 15 residues. V was pared by 4 bases and J by 4 bases, with 17 bases between. The CDR3 DNA is TGTGCCAGCAGCTCCCACACCTCCAGTTTGTACGAGCAGTACTTC. Amino acid sequence: CASSSHTSSLYEQYF.

V usage is TRBV20-1 and J usage is TRBJ1-2, with TRBD1 matching over 7 bases. The CDR3 covers 14 residues. The V gene's germline CDR1 is DFQATT and CDR2 SNEGSKA (reference sequence). Trimming took 3 bases from V and 4 from J; bases not matched to a gene: 8. For the CDR3, the DNA is TGCAGTGCTAGTAACAGGGGTACGAGCTATGGCTACACCTTC. It specifies CSASNRGTSYGYTF.

The chain is built from TRBV6-4 and TRBJ2-3, with a weak D call TRBD2 (5 bases). Trimming pared 6 bases from V and 1 base from J, leaving 14 bases between. This CDR3 region has 15 residues. CDR1 is MRHNA, CDR2 SNTAGT, per germline. The CDR3 here is CASRGGESRTDTQYF. CDR3 coding DNA: TGTGCCAGCAGGGGTGGGGAGAGTCGCACAGATACGCAGTATTTT.

In this sample, this clonotype turned up many times. V and J are TRBV10-3 and TRBJ2-1; D is unclear. V shed 0 bases and J shed 0 bases, with 6 bases lying between them. The CDR3 has 15 amino acids. CDR1 and CDR2 from the germline V gene are ENHRY and SYGVKD. The CDR3 sequence: CAISESRVSYNEQFF. In nucleotides, the CDR3 is TGTGCCATCAGTGAGTCAAGGGTCTCCTACAATGAGCAGTTCTTC.

V gene TRBV12-3 or TRBV12-4 combines with J gene TRBJ1-1, with D maybe TRBD1 (5 bases). The germline V and J ends were trimmed by 3 bases and 6 bases, with 8 bases remaining between them. CDR3 length: 12 residues. The CDR3 coding sequence is TGTGCCAGCAGTTTTTCGGGGCCTGAAGCTTTCTTT. Encoded protein: CASSFSGPEAFF.

Ten or more counts support this clonotype. The chain recombines TRBV20-1 with TRBJ2-7; 10 positions agree with TRBD2. The V gene end was trimmed by 3 bases and the J gene end by 2 bases; junction bases not matched to a gene: 4. The CDR3 runs to 14 residues. Germline assignment: CDR1 DFQATT and CDR2 SNEGSKA (reference sequence). The CDR3 nucleotides are TGCAGTGCTAGCCTAGCGGGAGAGACCTACGAGCAGTACTTC. This codes for CSASLAGETYEQYF.

The chain links TRBV20-1 to TRBJ2-4, with TRBD2 matching over 14 bases. V shed 1 base and J 7 bases; nucleotides not matched to a gene: 9. The CDR3 sequence is 17 residues long. From germline, CDR1 is DFQATT and CDR2 SNEGSKA (reference sequence). In DNA, the CDR3 is TGCAGTGCTAGAGTGGGCTCGACTAGCGGGAGGGGGAACATTCAGTACTTC. Translation: CSARVGSTSGRGNIQYF.

In this sample, this clonotype turned up many times. The rearrangement uses TRBV4-3 and TRBJ2-1, with D unresolved. V lost 0 bases to trimming and J lost 0 bases, with 9 bases between them. The CDR3 totals 16 residues. The germline V gene has CDR1 LGHNA and CDR2 YSLEER. CDR3 bases: TGCGCCAGCAGCCAAGATCAATTGAGCTCCTACAATGAGCAGTTCTTC. Translated: CASSQDQLSSYNEQFF.

This clonotype was recorded at least ten times. The DNA of the CDR3 is TGTGCCAGCAACTTGATCGCTCGGGGGGAGCTGTTTTTT. Translating gives CASNLIARGELFF. The chain links TRBV6-2 or TRBV6-3 to TRBJ2-2, with D uncertain. V lost 7 bases and J 8 bases, leaving 14 bases between the germline ends. CDR1 and CDR2 from the germline V gene are MNHEY and SVGEGT. This CDR3 is built from 13 residues.

This clonotype was counted between two and nine times. V and J are TRBV6-4 and TRBJ2-1; D is uncertain. This CDR3 is built from 12 residues. Germline CDR1 and CDR2: MRHNA and SNTAGT. V was shortened by 2 bases and J by 4 bases, with 3 bases between the two germline ends. The CDR3 region is CASSDTYNEQFF. CDR3 DNA: TGTGCCAGCAGTGACACTTACAATGAGCAGTTCTTC.

Only a few counts were recorded for this clonotype. V usage is TRBV5-1 and J usage is TRBJ2-2; D gene uncertain. V was cut by 7 bases and J by 1 base, with 11 bases left in between. The CDR3 length is 14 residues. Germline CDR1 and CDR2: SGHRS and YFSETQ. The CDR3 protein is CASWNRQNTGELFF. The CDR3 DNA reads as TGCGCCAGCTGGAACCGTCAGAACACCGGGGAGCTGTTTTTT.

This clonotype occurred a few times. CDR3 loop: CASSEDRGPNEQFF. In DNA, the CDR3 is TGTGCCAGCAGTGAGGACAGGGGACCCAATGAGCAGTTCTTC. The chain carries TRBV6-1 and TRBJ2-1; 9 nucleotides agree with TRBD1. The CDR3 is made up of 14 amino acids. After removal of 3 bases from V and 6 bases from J, the junction contained 3 bases not matched to a gene. CDR1 and CDR2 from the germline V gene are MNHNS and SASEGT.

Concerning this clonotype itself: At one end the junction does not follow the germline gene, possibly because of a read error. This CDR3 reads CASNPGTGSGNPIYF. In DNA form, the CDR3 reads TGCGCCAGCAACCCCGGGACAGGGTCTGGAAACCCCATATATTTT. This chain links TRBV10-2 with TRBJ1-3, with 9 bases lining up with TRBD1. Germline lookup yields CDR1 WSHSY and CDR2 SAAADI. The CDR3 consists of 15 residues.